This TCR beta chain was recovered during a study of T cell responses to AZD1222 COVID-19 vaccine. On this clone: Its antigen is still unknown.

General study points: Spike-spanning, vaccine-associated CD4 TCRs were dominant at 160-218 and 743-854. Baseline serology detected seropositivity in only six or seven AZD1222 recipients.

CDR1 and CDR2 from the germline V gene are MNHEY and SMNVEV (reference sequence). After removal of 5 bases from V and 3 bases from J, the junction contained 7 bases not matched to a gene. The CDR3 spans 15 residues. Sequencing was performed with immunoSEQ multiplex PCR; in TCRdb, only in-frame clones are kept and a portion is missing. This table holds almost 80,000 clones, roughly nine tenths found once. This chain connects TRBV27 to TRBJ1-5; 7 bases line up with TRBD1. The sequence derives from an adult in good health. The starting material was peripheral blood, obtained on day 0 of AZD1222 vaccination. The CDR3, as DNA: TGTGCCAGCAGTCTTACAGGGGTGGTCAATCAGCCCCAGCATTTT. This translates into CASSLTGVVNQPQHF.